The rows below give T cell receptor beta chains drawn from one sample of a study of T cells after yellow fever vaccination. TCRdb fed the 5' RACE reads into MiXCR, producing one record per CDR3 protein. There are some 300,000 distinct CDR3 sequences in the sample; 8% to 9.5% occur only once, and 17% lies in the top ten. Specimen: PBMCs, collected approximately 47 days after the first yellow fever vaccination. All receptors come from a man aged 18-30 years who received the YFV17D yellow fever vaccine. The CDR3 runs from the conserved cysteine through the conserved F or W. The order of the fields is D gene, V gene, clone size, J gene, CDR3 DNA, CDR3 protein. The D gene is left open where the match is weak. Rows may omit the clone size; those that give it use once, few, many or a size class.

>.|TRBV18|few|TRBJ1-1
TGTGCCAGCTCCCGAGGCCTTCGGACTGAAGCTTTCTTT
CASSRGLRTEAFF
>TRBD2|TRBV20-1|many|TRBJ2-5
TGCAGTGCTAGAGATTTGCGACTAGCGGAAGAGACCCAGTACTTC
CSARDLRLAEETQYF
>.|TRBV7-9|.|TRBJ2-3
TGTGCCAGCAACCGGGGGGCCGCTGATACGCAGTATTTT
CASNRGAADTQYF
>.|TRBV2|few|TRBJ2-1
TGTGCCAGCAGTGATCCGGGGGCCGTCCACAATGAGCAGTTCTTC
CASSDPGAVHNEQFF
>.|TRBV28|few|TRBJ2-5
TGTGCCAGCAGTTTAATGGGGGAGACCCAGTACTTC
CASSLMGETQYF
>.|TRBV7-6|few|TRBJ2-5
TGTGCCAGCAGCGGACAGCAAGAGACCCAGTACTTC
CASSGQQETQYF
>TRBD1|TRBV5-1|few|TRBJ1-4
TGCGCCAGCAGCTTAGGGGGCGGGGAAAAACTGTTTTTT
CASSLGGGEKLFF
>.|TRBV4-2|few|TRBJ2-1
TGTGCCAGCAGCGGACCCGACGACAGGCCCCGGGTTTCCATAAATGAGCAGTTCTTC
CASSGPDDRPRVSINEQFF
>TRBD1|TRBV25-1|.|TRBJ1-2
TGTGCCAGCAGTCAGAATTTACAGGGGAATGGCTACACCTTC
CASSQNLQGNGYTF
>.|TRBV15|.|TRBJ2-2
TGTGCCACCAGCGGAACCCCCGTGGGGGGTGGTCACGGGGAGCTGTTTTTT
CATSGTPVGGGHGELFF
>.|TRBV6-1|few|TRBJ1-5
TGTGCCAGCAGGCAGGGTATCTCCCAGCCCCAGCATTTT
CASRQGISQPQHF
>TRBD2|TRBV5-1|few|TRBJ2-3
TGCGCCAGCAGACCGGGACTAGCGGTCACAGATACGCAGTATTTT
CASRPGLAVTDTQYF
>TRBD2|TRBV7-3|few|TRBJ2-3
TGTGCCAGCAGCCGAGCGGGGGGCTTGACAGATACGCAGTATTTT
CASSRAGGLTDTQYF
>TRBD1|TRBV4-2|.|TRBJ1-5
TGTGCCAGCAGCCGTCCCCCGGGACAGGGGCAGCAGCCCCAGCATTTT
CASSRPPGQGQQPQHF
>.|TRBV3-1|.|TRBJ1-1
TGTGCCAGCAGCCAAGTCAGTGGAGAGGGGAAAGCTTTCTTT
CASSQVSGEGKAFF
>.|TRBV2|few|TRBJ2-1
TGTGCCAGCAGCGCAGAACAGAGTGGTGAGCAGTTCTTC
CASSAEQSGEQFF
>.|TRBV18|.|TRBJ2-1
TGTGCCAGCTCACTTGGTACCGGGACATACTCCTACAATGAGCAGTTCTTC
CASSLGTGTYSYNEQFF
>.|TRBV12-3/TRBV12-4|many|TRBJ2-5
TGTGCCAGCAGTTTAGTGGTGGAGGGAACAAAGACCCAGTACTTC
CASSLVVEGTKTQYF
>.|TRBV5-8|.|TRBJ2-1
TGTGCCAGCAGCCCCCCGGCAAACGAAGAGCAGTTCTTC
CASSPPANEEQFF
>.|TRBV7-9|.|TRBJ2-7
TGTGCCAGCAGCTTAGGTGGGGAAGGAGTTCGCGAGCAGTACTTC
CASSLGGEGVREQYF
>TRBD2|TRBV5-1|.|TRBJ2-3
TGCGCCGGCAGCTTGGAGCGGGGGGGCACAGATACGCAGTATTTT
CAGSLERGGTDTQYF
>.|TRBV5-1|.|TRBJ2-7
TGCGCCAGCAGCTTATCCCTAGCAGGGTACGAGCAGTACTTC
CASSLSLAGYEQYF
>TRBD1|TRBV5-1|.|TRBJ1-2
TGCGCCAGCAGCTTGGAGGGGACAGGGCCTGGCTACACCTTC
CASSLEGTGPGYTF
>.|TRBV19|few|TRBJ1-1
TGTGCCAGTACCCTGACCGGGGGTGACACTGAAGCTTTCTTT
CASTLTGGDTEAFF
>.|TRBV7-7|.|TRBJ2-2
TGTGCCAGCGTCGAGGGCAGGGGCACCGGGGAGCTGTTTTTT
CASVEGRGTGELFF
>.|TRBV2|.|TRBJ1-6
TGTGCCAGCAGTGATCACCTAAGCTCCTATAATTCACCCCTCCACTTT
CASSDHLSSYNSPLHF
>.|TRBV4-3|.|TRBJ2-1
TGTGCCAGCAGCCAAGCTGAGTACAATGAGCAGTTCTTC
CASSQAEYNEQFF
>.|TRBV18|few|TRBJ1-1
TGTGCCAGCTCACCACCTTCGCCTGGTCGGGCTGAAGCTTTCTTT
CASSPPSPGRAEAFF
>.|TRBV29-1|many|TRBJ2-3
TGCAGCGCCGATAGCGTGGGAGGAGGGGATACGCAGTATTTT
CSADSVGGGDTQYF
>.|TRBV19|.|TRBJ2-3
TGTGCCAGTAGCTGGGGTTTCACAGATACGCAGTATTTT
CASSWGFTDTQYF
>.|TRBV5-1|.|TRBJ1-5
TGCGCCAGCAGCTTGGCCGAGGGGGGCAATCAGCCCCAGCATTTT
CASSLAEGGNQPQHF
>.|TRBV4-1|many|TRBJ2-3
TGCGCCAGCAGCCAAGTCAACCTAGTGAGCACAGATACGCAGTATTTT
CASSQVNLVSTDTQYF
>TRBD1|TRBV25-1|few|TRBJ2-3
TGTGCCAGCAGTGCTGGGACAGGGATCAGTACAGATACGCAGTATTTT
CASSAGTGISTDTQYF
>.|TRBV2|few|TRBJ2-1
TGTGCCAGCAGTGATAGGGGGGGGGCCTCCAATGAGCAGTTCTTC
CASSDRGGASNEQFF
>TRBD2|TRBV11-2|many|TRBJ2-2
TGTGCCAGCTGGGGGGGACTAGCGCTCACCGGGGAGCTGTTTTTT
CASWGGLALTGELFF
>.|TRBV20-1|.|TRBJ2-6
TGCAGTGCTAGTTTGTGGCTGGGGGGTCCCTCTGGGGCCAACGTCCTGACTTTC
CSASLWLGGPSGANVLTF
>TRBD1|TRBV12-3/TRBV12-4|.|TRBJ2-7
TGTGCGACTGGGACAGGGGCCTACGAGCAGTACTTC
CATGTGAYEQYF
>TRBD1|TRBV5-6|.|TRBJ2-2
TGTGCCAGCAGCTTGTTGGGACAGGGGGCGAACACCGGGGAGCTGTTTTTT
CASSLLGQGANTGELFF
>.|TRBV12-3/TRBV12-4|few|TRBJ1-1
TGTGCCAGCAGCTCCAGGGAGAACACTGAAGCTTTCTTT
CASSSRENTEAFF
>.|TRBV5-1|many|TRBJ1-1
TGCGCCAGCAGCTTGGGGGCCAGCGAAGCTTTCTTT
CASSLGASEAFF